There are a few counts of the clone carrying this T cell receptor (beta chain). Antigen: not known. These data come from a study of cytomegalovirus exposure and HLA in healthy donors. Study results and caveats: Rarity characterized most TCR sequences, yet some public TCRs appeared in many donors. The tendency of first-cohort TCR clusters to co-occur in the 120 validation repertoires was identified by a subsequent analysis.

Here immunoSEQ multiplex PCR was the method, and the copy in TCRdb shows in-frame clones only, minus some. The sample shows over 250,000 clones, 65% to 90% of them seen only once. J gave up 4 bases and V 4 bases, and 9 bases lay outside the gene matches. Germline loops: CDR1 KGHSH, CDR2 LQKENI. This CDR3 is built from 15 residues. The clonotype originates from a woman in her late teens or twenties in good health and CMV-seronegative. This chain uses TRBV18 with TRBJ1-1; 7 bases agree with TRBD1. What was sequenced was PBMCs. The CDR3 sequence is CASSLYRGSGTEAFF. The DNA of the CDR3 is TGTGCCAGCTCACTGTACAGGGGATCGGGCACTGAAGCTTTCTTT. Looking up the rest from reference TRBV18 and TRBJ1-1 gives the full variable domain: NAGVMQNPRHLVRRRGQEARLRCSPMKGHSHVYWYRQLPEEGLKFMVYLQKENIIDESGMPKERFSAEFPKEGPSILRIQQVVRGDSAAYFCASSLYRGSGTEAFFGQGTRLTVV.